Below are 18 T cell receptor beta chains sequenced from a single sample in a study of control samples from healthy donors and cancer patients. Libraries were prepared by immunoSEQ multiplex PCR; TCRdb keeps only in-frame clonotypes and omits some of them. The profile covers some 40,000 clones, with about four fifths appearing a single time and around a fifth taken by the ten largest. The sample was PBMCs. The origin of the receptors is a woman aged 60-75 years with lung cancer.

The chain links TRBV15 to TRBJ2-1, with D perhaps TRBD1 (5 bases). The CDR3 contains 17 residues. CDR1 is LNHNV, CDR2 YYDKDF, per germline (reference sequence). The V end was cut by 0 bases, the J end by 3 bases, with 15 bases between. DNA for the CDR3: TGTGCCACCAGCAGAGAGGCGGCAGGGAACCGCTACAATGAGCAGTTCTTC. Protein product: CATSREAAGNRYNEQFF.

The chain employs TRBV7-9 and TRBJ2-7; D is undetermined. This CDR3 has 12 amino acids. CDR1 is SEHNR, CDR2 FQNEAQ, per germline (reference sequence). Trimming pared 1 base from V and 4 bases from J, leaving 5 bases between. The CDR3 region has the DNA TGTGCCAGCAGCTTAGAGCCTTACGAGCAGTACTTC. Encoded protein: CASSLEPYEQYF.

The gene calls are TRBV9 and TRBJ2-7; the D gene is possibly TRBD2 (6 bases). Germline values: CDR1 SGDLS, CDR2 YYNGEE. V dropped 3 bases and J dropped 3 bases, with 19 bases sitting between them. The CDR3 has 16 residues. CDR3 sequence: CASSERGGRSGYEQYF. CDR3 nucleotides: TGTGCCAGCAGCGAACGAGGAGGGCGCTCTGGCTACGAGCAGTACTTC.

In this sample, this clone turned up once. J is TRBJ1-1 and V is TRBV5-3, with TRBD1 matching 8 bases. TRBV5-3 is reported as an ORF; its role is uncertain. The V gene end was trimmed by 3 bases and the J gene end by 6 bases; junction bases not matched to a gene: 4. The CDR3 loop spans 13 amino acids. The CDR3 protein is CARSSDRESEAFF. In nucleotides, the CDR3 is TGTGCCAGAAGCTCGGACAGGGAATCTGAAGCTTTCTTT.

V gene TRBV11-2 combines with J gene TRBJ1-2, with D perhaps matching TRBD1 (6 bases). This CDR3 is built from 17 residues. Germline CDR1 reads SGHAT; CDR2 reads FQNNGV. V dropped 1 base and J dropped 3 bases, with 18 bases sitting between them. The DNA for the CDR3 is TGTGCCAGCAGCTTAGGACCCATGGGGGGCGGAGACTATGGCTACACCTTC. Amino acid sequence: CASSLGPMGGGDYGYTF.

This chain uses TRBV12-3 or TRBV12-4 with TRBJ2-3; D gene unclear. This CDR3 has 13 residues. The ends were cut back, 2 bases at V and 1 base at J, with 4 bases in the middle. Here the CDR3 DNA reads TGTGCCAGCAGTTTAACACGCACAGATACGCAGTATTTT. Protein: CASSLTRTDTQYF.

The chain has TRBV3-1 (or the pseudogene TRBV3-2) and TRBJ2-5, with D possibly TRBD1 on 6 matching bases. Deletions cut 1 base from V and 7 bases from J, with 16 bases between. The germline V gene has CDR1 LGHDT and CDR2 YNNKEL (reference sequence). The CDR3 runs to 15 residues. The CDR3 sequence is CASSQVGGIKMTQYF. Here the CDR3 DNA reads TGTGCCAGCAGCCAAGTAGGGGGAATCAAGATGACCCAGTACTTC.

There are a few counts of this clone. J is TRBJ2-7 and V is TRBV7-9, with D possibly TRBD1 on 5 matching bases. Trimming took 8 bases from V and 2 from J, leaving 10 bases between them. CDR1 is SEHNR, CDR2 FQNEAQ, per germline (reference sequence). CDR3 size: 12 residues. DNA for the CDR3: TGTGCCAGCGGAAGGGGTACCTACGAGCAGTACTTC. Encoded protein: CASGRGTYEQYF. Using reference TRBV7-9 and TRBJ2-7 for the parts outside the CDR3, the full variable domain is DTGVSQNPRHKITKRGQNVTFRCDPISEHNRLYWYRQTLGQGPEFLTYFQNEAQLEKSRLLSDRFSAERPKGSFSTLEIQRTEQGDSAMYLCASGRGTYEQYFGPGTRLTVT.

V is TRBV5-4 and J is TRBJ2-1, with a possible D match to TRBD1 (6 bases). The CDR3 loop spans 13 amino acids. Germline V lookup: CDR1 SGHNT, CDR2 YYREEE (reference sequence). V was pared by 4 bases and J by 8 bases, with 13 bases between. CDR3 DNA sequence: TGTGCCAGCAGCCAATCCCAGGGGCATGAGCAGTTCTTC. Its translation: CASSQSQGHEQFF.

The gene calls are TRBV19 and TRBJ1-5; TRBD1 matches at 7 bases. V lost 3 bases and J lost 4; bases outside the gene matches: 6. Looked up from germline, CDR1 is LNHDA and CDR2 is SQIVND (reference sequence). The CDR3 is 15 amino acids. The CDR3 nucleotides read TGTGCCAGTAGTATTGGGCAGGGGGGGAATCAGCCCCAGCATTTT. This translates into CASSIGQGGNQPQHF.

The gene calls are TRBV29-1 and TRBJ2-1; D possibly corresponds to TRBD2 (7 bases). Germline lookup yields CDR1 SQVTM and CDR2 ANQGSEA. This CDR3 has 16 amino acids. The V and J ends lost 3 bases and 9 bases respectively, with 24 bases between them. CDR3 protein: CSVEGGLVLGLGEQFF. The CDR3 nucleotides read TGCAGCGTTGAGGGGGGGCTGGTTCTTGGATTGGGTGAGCAGTTCTTC.

The chain's CDR3 is CASSDSSRGTEAFF. CDR3 nucleotide sequence: TGTGCCAGCAGTGACTCGAGTCGTGGTACTGAAGCTTTCTTT. V is TRBV6-4 and J is TRBJ1-1; D uncertain. Trimming pared 0 bases from V and 5 bases from J, leaving 10 bases between. CDR3 length: 14 residues. Germline values: CDR1 MRHNA, CDR2 SNTAGT.

The gene calls are TRBV5-1 and TRBJ1-2; a possible D gene is TRBD1 (6 bases). This CDR3 has 12 amino acids. V shed 4 bases and J shed 6 bases, with 10 bases lying between them. Germline CDR1 reads SGHRS; CDR2 reads YFSETQ. For the CDR3, the DNA is TGCGCCAGCAGCCGGGACAACCATGGCTACACCTTC. Translating it yields CASSRDNHGYTF.

This clone has just a few counts. The chain couples TRBV3-1 (or the pseudogene TRBV3-2) to TRBJ1-4; perhaps TRBD1 as D (6 bases). The germline V gene encodes CDR1 LGHDT and CDR2 YNNKEL (reference sequence). The CDR3 is 14 residues long. Trimming removed 3 bases from V and 4 bases from J, with 9 bases in between. As DNA, the CDR3 is TGTGCCAGCAGCCAGGGGACATTTAATGAAAAACTGTTTTTT. Its protein product is CASSQGTFNEKLFF.

This clone was found once. This rearrangement joins TRBV30 to TRBJ1-3, with D tentatively TRBD1 (5 bases). The CDR3 runs 13 residues. The ends were cut back, 6 bases at V and 1 base at J, with 10 bases in the middle. Germline loops: CDR1 GTSNPN, CDR2 SVGIG (reference sequence). CDR3 amino acids: CACLSGSGNTIYF. The CDR3 DNA sequence: TGTGCCTGTTTATCAGGGTCTGGAAACACCATATATTTT. The full variable domain, completed using reference TRBV30 and TRBJ1-3, is SQTIHQWPATLVQPVGSPLSLECTVEGTSNPNLYWYRQAAGRGLQLLFYSVGIGQISSEVPQNLSASRPQDRQFILSSKKLLLSDSGFYLCACLSGSGNTIYFGEGSWLTVV.

The chain combines TRBV5-1 with TRBJ2-3, with TRBD1 identical over 9 bases. V was pared by 4 bases and J by 3 bases, with 3 bases of the junction left unmatched. Germline V gives CDR1 SGHRS, CDR2 YFSETQ. The CDR3 runs to 14 residues. The CDR3 DNA sequence: TGCGCCAGCAGCCCCGGACAGGGGACAGATACGCAGTATTTT. Protein sequence: CASSPGQGTDTQYF.

This chain joins TRBV7-7 and TRBJ2-1, with 9 nucleotides matching TRBD1. The germline CDR1 and CDR2 sequences are SSHAT and FNYEAQ (reference sequence). CDR3 length: 16 residues. The V and J ends lost 5 bases and 6 bases, in that order; junction bases with no gene match: 11. Here the CDR3 reads CASSVQTGGPGNEQFF. The CDR3 DNA follows: TGTGCCAGCAGCGTCCAAACAGGGGGCCCCGGCAATGAGCAGTTCTTC.

This chain uses TRBV18 with TRBJ2-5, with D unclear. This CDR3 comprises 12 residues. CDR1 and CDR2 (germline): KGHSH, LQKENI. Trimming stripped 0 bases from V and 9 bases from J, with 8 bases between. The CDR3 bases are TGTGCCAGCTCACCACCCCAGCCTCCCCAGTACTTC. This gives the protein CASSPPQPPQYF.